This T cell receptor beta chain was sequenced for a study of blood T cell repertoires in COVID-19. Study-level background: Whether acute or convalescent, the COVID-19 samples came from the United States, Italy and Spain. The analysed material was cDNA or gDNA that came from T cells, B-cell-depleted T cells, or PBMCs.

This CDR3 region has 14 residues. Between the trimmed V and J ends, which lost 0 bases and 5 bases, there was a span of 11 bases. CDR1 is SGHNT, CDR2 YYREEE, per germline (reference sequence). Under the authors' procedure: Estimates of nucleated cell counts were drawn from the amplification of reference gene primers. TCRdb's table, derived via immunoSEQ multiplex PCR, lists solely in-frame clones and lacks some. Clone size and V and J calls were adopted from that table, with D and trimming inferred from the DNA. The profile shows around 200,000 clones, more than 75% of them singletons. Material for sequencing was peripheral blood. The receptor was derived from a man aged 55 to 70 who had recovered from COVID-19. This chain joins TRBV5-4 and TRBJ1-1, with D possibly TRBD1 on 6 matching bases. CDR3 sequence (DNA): TGTGCCAGCAGCTTGGACAGGGTAGAGACTGAAGCTTTCTTT. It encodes CASSLDRVETEAFF. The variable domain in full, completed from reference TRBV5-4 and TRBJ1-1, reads ETGVTQSPTHLIKTRGQQVTLRCSSQSGHNTVSWYQQALGQGPQFIFQYYREEENGRGNFPPRFSGLQFPNYSSELNVNALELDDSALYLCASSLDRVETEAFFGQGTRLTVV.